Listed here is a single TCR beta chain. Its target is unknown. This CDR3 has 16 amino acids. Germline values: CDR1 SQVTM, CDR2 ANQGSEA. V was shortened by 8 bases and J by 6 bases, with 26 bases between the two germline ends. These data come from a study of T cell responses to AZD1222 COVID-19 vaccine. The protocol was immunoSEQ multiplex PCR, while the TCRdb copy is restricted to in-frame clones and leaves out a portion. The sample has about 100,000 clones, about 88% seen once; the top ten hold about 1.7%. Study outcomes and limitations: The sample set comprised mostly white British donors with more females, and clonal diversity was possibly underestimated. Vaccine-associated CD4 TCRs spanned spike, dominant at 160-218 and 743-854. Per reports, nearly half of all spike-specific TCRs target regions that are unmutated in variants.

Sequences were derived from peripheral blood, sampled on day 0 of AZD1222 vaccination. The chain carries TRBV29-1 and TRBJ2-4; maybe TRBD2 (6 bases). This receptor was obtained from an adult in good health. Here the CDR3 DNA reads TGCAGCTATTTGGAACTATCAGAACCCGGGGGAAACATTCAGTACTTC. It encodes CSYLELSEPGGNIQYF.